The 22 T cell receptor beta chains presented below share a single source sample, sequenced in a study of patients and donors after allogeneic stem cell transplantation. TCRdb passed the RT-PCR reads through MiXCR, listing each CDR3 protein once. The sample has about 960,000 distinct CDR3 sequences, roughly 17% seen once; the top ten hold roughly 6%. The sequencing sample was made of blood, either unsorted or a sorted T cell fraction (not recorded which). Receptors were obtained from a human donor who was either an allogeneic HSCT recipient or a stem cell or donor lymphocyte infusion donor (not recorded which). It is not recorded whose cells these are; they may come from a transplant donor.

This clonotype has at least ten counts. This chain connects TRBV4-1 to TRBJ2-7; 12 bases are shared with TRBD2. CDR1 and CDR2 from the germline V gene are MGHRA and YSYEKL. The CDR3 is 17 amino acids. V was pared by 4 bases and J by 3 bases, with 10 bases of the junction left unmatched. DNA of the CDR3: TGCGCCAGCAGCCGGACGCATCCGGGACTAGCGGGCTACGAGCAGTACTTC. This translates into CASSRTHPGLAGYEQYF.

The rearrangement joins TRBV28 to TRBJ1-1; perhaps TRBD1 as D (5 bases). V lost 8 bases, J lost 7 bases, and 20 bases lay in between. This CDR3 is built from 14 residues. The germline CDR1 and CDR2 sequences are MDHEN and SYDVKM. The CDR3 is CASGPSSGDREAFF. The CDR3, as DNA: TGTGCCAGCGGACCCTCTTCCGGGGACCGTGAAGCTTTCTTT.

This clonotype was seen ten or more times. The genes are TRBV29-1 and TRBJ1-2; D may be TRBD1 (5 bases). Per the germline V gene, CDR1 is SQVTM and CDR2 is ANQGSEA. Trimming shortened V by 4 bases and J by 5 bases, and 11 bases separated the two germline ends. The CDR3 has 12 amino acids. CDR3 in amino acids: CSVVGGQYGYTF. In DNA form, the CDR3 reads TGCAGCGTTGTCGGGGGTCAATATGGCTACACCTTC.

This clonotype came up a few times. The chain joins TRBV20-1 to TRBJ1-2; unclear D gene. The CDR3 is made up of 15 amino acids. V lost 0 bases and J 3 bases, leaving 14 bases between the germline ends. CDR1 is DFQATT and CDR2 is SNEGSKA in the germline V gene (reference sequence). The CDR3 DNA is TGCAGTGCTAGAGATTTAACCGCGGGAGACTATGGCTACACCTTC. This translates into CSARDLTAGDYGYTF.

The DNA of the CDR3 is TGTGCCAGCACCCCCGGGACGCCGCTTGAAGCTTTCTTT. Translated: CASTPGTPLEAFF. This chain joins TRBV28 and TRBJ1-1, with D possibly being TRBD1 (5 bases). Trimming removed 7 bases from V and 7 bases from J, with 16 bases in between. The CDR3 contains 13 residues. Looked up from germline, CDR1 is MDHEN and CDR2 is SYDVKM.

This clonotype was seen more than once but under ten times. The genes are TRBV6-5 and TRBJ1-3; D remains unclear. CDR1 is MNHEY, CDR2 SVGAGI, per germline. V lost 2 bases to trimming and J lost 4 bases, with 12 bases between them. The CDR3 has 15 amino acids. CDR3 in DNA: TGTGCCAGCAGTTACGGCCCACCAGCGGGAAACACCATATATTTT. It translates to CASSYGPPAGNTIYF.

This clonotype was detected only a few times. V usage is TRBV4-1 and J usage is TRBJ1-2; D unclear. Germline V gene sequence: CDR1 MGHRA, CDR2 YSYEKL. The CDR3 consists of 15 residues. V was clipped by 0 bases and J by 1 base, with 9 bases between them. In nucleotides, the CDR3 is TGCGCCAGCAGCCAAGATGAACAGAGTAACTATGGCTACACCTTC. Encoded protein: CASSQDEQSNYGYTF.

DNA of the CDR3: TGTGCCACCAGTGATCCCTGGGGGGCGGAAAATGAGCAGTTCTTC. Translated: CATSDPWGAENEQFF. The rearrangement joins TRBV24-1 to TRBJ2-1; the D gene could be TRBD1 or TRBD2 (6 bases each). The CDR3 length is 15 residues. Trimming removed 3 bases at V and 7 bases at J, with 15 bases between. Germline V gene sequence: CDR1 KGHDR, CDR2 SFDVKD.

This clonotype was detected only a few times. The chain links TRBV6-5 to TRBJ2-6, with D perhaps given as TRBD1 or TRBD2 (5 bases each). V was trimmed by 4 bases and J by 2 bases, leaving 9 bases between them. The CDR3 is made up of 15 amino acids. Germline values: CDR1 MNHEY, CDR2 SVGAGI. The CDR3: CASSSSGPGANVLTF. In nucleotides, the CDR3 is TGTGCCAGCAGTTCCTCGGGGCCTGGGGCCAACGTCCTGACTTTC.

Many counts were recorded for this clonotype. CDR3 coding DNA: TGCAGCGTTGAAGACCCACAGGGTTACACCGGGGAGCTGTTTTTT. Its translation: CSVEDPQGYTGELFF. This sequence joins TRBV29-1 and TRBJ2-2; D may be TRBD1 (6 bases). Trimming removed 0 bases at V and 3 bases at J, with 11 bases between. The germline V gene encodes CDR1 SQVTM and CDR2 ANQGSEA. The CDR3 has 15 amino acids.

The chain uses TRBV2 and TRBJ2-2; the match to TRBD2 covers 10 bases. V trimming: 6 bases; J trimming: 6 bases; junction bases outside the gene matches: 7. Germline V gives CDR1 SNHLY, CDR2 FYNNEI. This CDR3 is 15 amino acids long. The CDR3 loop is CASSEREGVAGELFF. CDR3 nucleotides: TGTGCCAGCAGCGAGCGGGAGGGGGTCGCCGGGGAGCTGTTTTTT.

V and J are TRBV20-1 and TRBJ1-4; no clear D. The CDR3 consists of 14 residues. Germline loops: CDR1 DFQATT, CDR2 SNEGSKA (reference sequence). With 0 bases removed from V and 4 bases from J, the gap between germline ends came to 9 bases. The CDR3 DNA reads TGCAGTGCTAGAGATTTAGGCGGTAATGAAAAACTGTTTTTT. Translation gives CSARDLGGNEKLFF.

This clonotype turned up a few times. The gene calls are TRBV27 and TRBJ2-7; 8 nucleotides match TRBD1. CDR1 and CDR2 (germline): MNHEY, SMNVEV (reference sequence). After removal of 5 bases from V and 5 bases from J, the junction contained 8 bases not matched to a gene. The length of the CDR3 is 14 residues. The CDR3 coding sequence is TGTGCCAGCAGTCCTTACCAGGGGGCAGACGAGCAGTACTTC. It translates to CASSPYQGADEQYF.

The rearrangement uses TRBV12-3 or TRBV12-4 and TRBJ2-1; no clear D. V gave up 0 bases and J gave up 9 bases, with 18 bases separating them. CDR3 length: 16 amino acids. CDR3 sequence reads: CASSLAHCPGGCEQFF. For the CDR3, the DNA is TGTGCCAGCAGTTTAGCGCATTGCCCCGGTGGGTGTGAGCAGTTCTTC.

This clonotype was found a few times. The DNA of the CDR3 is TGTGCCAGCAGCTCATATCCACGGGGGAACACTGAAGCTTTCTTT. Protein sequence: CASSSYPRGNTEAFF. The rearrangement joins TRBV7-2 to TRBJ1-1; D is unresolved. V was clipped by 4 bases and J by 1 base, with 13 bases between them. The CDR3 runs to 15 residues. The germline CDR1 and CDR2 sequences are SGHTA and FQGNSA. The variable domain in full, completed from reference TRBV7-2 and TRBJ1-1, reads GAGVSQSPSNKVTEKGKDVELRCDPISGHTALYWYRQSLGQGLEFLIYFQGNSAPDKSGLPSDRFSAERTGGSVSTLTIQRTQQEDSAVYLCASSSYPRGNTEAFFGQGTRLTVV.

The CDR3 loop reads CASSPAGLRTEAFF. CDR3 DNA: TGTGCCAGCAGTCCCGCGGGGTTGAGGACTGAAGCTTTCTTT. The chain uses TRBV25-1 and TRBJ1-1; D gene uncertain. The V gene lost 5 bases and the J gene lost 5 bases, with 15 bases spanning the gap. CDR1 and CDR2 (germline): MGHDK, SYGVNS. The CDR3 consists of 14 residues.

The chain recombines TRBV7-2 with TRBJ1-5, with 11 positions matching TRBD1. J gave up 5 bases and V 5 bases, and 5 bases lay outside the gene matches. The V gene's germline CDR1 is SGHTA and CDR2 FQGNSA. CDR3 length: 15 residues. CDR3 in amino acids: CASSIGQGAHQPQHF. In nucleotides, the CDR3 is TGTGCCAGCAGCATTGGACAGGGGGCACATCAGCCCCAGCATTTT.

This clonotype was counted many times. The rearrangement joins TRBV12-3 or TRBV12-4 to TRBJ1-1; 8 bases agree with TRBD1. The V segment lost 4 bases and the J segment 2 bases; nucleotides outside the gene matches: 6. This CDR3 region has 15 residues. Written as DNA, the CDR3 is TGTGCCAGCAGTTCCAGACAGGGGTTCAACACTGAAGCTTTCTTT. Its translation is CASSSRQGFNTEAFF.

The CDR3: CSALPNTEAFF. The CDR3 DNA reads TGCAGTGCTCTACCTAACACTGAAGCTTTCTTT. This chain links TRBV20-1 with TRBJ1-1, with D hard to call. V was clipped by 5 bases and J by 2 bases, with 6 bases between them. This CDR3 comprises 11 residues. The germline V gene has CDR1 DFQATT and CDR2 SNEGSKA (reference sequence).

This clonotype was recorded a few times. The gene calls are TRBV12-3 or TRBV12-4 and TRBJ1-1; 8 nucleotides align to TRBD1. Trimming at V came to 3 bases and at J to 0 bases, leaving 6 bases not matched to a gene. There are 16 residues in the CDR3. The CDR3 here is CASSFKGTGLNTEAFF. The CDR3 nucleotides read TGTGCCAGCAGTTTCAAAGGGACAGGCCTGAACACTGAAGCTTTCTTT.

This clonotype was picked up many times. The gene calls are TRBV28 and TRBJ1-2; possible D gene TRBD1, 6 bases. Germline CDR1 is MDHEN and CDR2 is SYDVKM. The CDR3 consists of 14 residues. V lost 6 bases, J lost 4 bases, and 15 bases lay in between. CDR3: CASSIPGAIYGYTF. CDR3 sequence (DNA): TGTGCCAGCAGCATCCCGGGGGCCATCTATGGCTACACCTTC.

This sequence joins TRBV2 and TRBJ2-7; D is unresolved. Looked up from germline, CDR1 is SNHLY and CDR2 is FYNNEI. The CDR3 is made up of 13 amino acids. The V gene lost 4 bases and the J gene lost 3 bases, with 10 bases spanning the gap. The CDR3 sequence: CASSGQQFYEQYF. Here the CDR3 DNA reads TGTGCCAGCAGTGGGCAACAGTTCTACGAGCAGTACTTC.